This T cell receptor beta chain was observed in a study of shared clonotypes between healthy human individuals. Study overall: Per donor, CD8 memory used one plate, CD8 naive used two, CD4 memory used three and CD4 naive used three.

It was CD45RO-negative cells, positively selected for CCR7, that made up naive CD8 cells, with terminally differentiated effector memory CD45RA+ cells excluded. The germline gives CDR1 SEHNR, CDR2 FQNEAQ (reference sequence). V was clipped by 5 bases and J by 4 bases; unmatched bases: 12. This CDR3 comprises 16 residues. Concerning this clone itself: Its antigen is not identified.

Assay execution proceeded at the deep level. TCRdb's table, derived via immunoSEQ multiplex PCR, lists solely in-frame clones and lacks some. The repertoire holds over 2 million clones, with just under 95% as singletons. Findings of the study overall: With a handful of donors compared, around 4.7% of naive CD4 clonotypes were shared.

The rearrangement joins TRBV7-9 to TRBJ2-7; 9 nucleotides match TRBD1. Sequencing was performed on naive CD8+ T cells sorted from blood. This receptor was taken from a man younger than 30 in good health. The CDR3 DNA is TGTGCCAGCAGCCCGAGCGGACAGGGGAGCTTGTACGAGCAGTACTTC. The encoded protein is CASSPSGQGSLYEQYF. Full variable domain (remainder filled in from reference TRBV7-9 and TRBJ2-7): DTGVSQNPRHKITKRGQNVTFRCDPISEHNRLYWYRQTLGQGPEFLTYFQNEAQLEKSRLLSDRFSAERPKGSFSTLEIQRTEQGDSAMYLCASSPSGQGSLYEQYFGPGTRLTVT.